The rows below give T cell receptor beta chains drawn from one sample of a study of blood T cell repertoires in COVID-19. Profiling relied on immunoSEQ multiplex PCR, and the TCRdb table lists in-frame clones only, not all of them. Among 250,000 to 300,000 clones, roughly 91% were seen once, and the ten largest hold 8% to 10%. The sample taken for sequencing was PBMCs or T cells enriched from blood (not recorded which). All receptors come from a man aged 40-50 years who had recovered from COVID-19. CDR3s include the opening cysteine and the closing phenylalanine or tryptophan. D genes are given only for firm matches. Size is omitted from some rows. Given values are once, few, many or a class for expanded clones.

clone_size	v_call	d_call	j_call	cdr3_nt	cdr3_aa
once	TRBV5-4	.	TRBJ2-1	TGTGCCAGCAGCTCAGAAAATAACAATGAGCAGTTCTTC	CASSSENNNEQFF
.	TRBV10-1	.	TRBJ2-2	TGCGCCAGCAGCCAGGGTTTGGACACCGGGGAGCTGTTTTTT	CASSQGLDTGELFF
.	TRBV5-8	.	TRBJ1-2	TGTGCCAGCAACCCCAGAGCGGGAGGCTACACCTTC	CASNPRAGGYTF
.	TRBV7-8	TRBD2	TRBJ2-1	TGTGCCAGCAGCTTAGTAACTAGCGGGGGCGGTGAGCAGTTCTTC	CASSLVTSGGGEQFF
.	TRBV11-2	.	TRBJ2-7	TGTGCCAGCAGCTTATGGCAGGGGCCTACCTACGAGCAGTACTTC	CASSLWQGPTYEQYF
.	TRBV5-1	TRBD2	TRBJ2-3	TGCGCCAGCAGCCCAGGGACTACCGTGGGGACGCAGTATTTT	CASSPGTTVGTQYF
.	TRBV25-1	TRBD2	TRBJ2-7	TGTGCCAGCAGCCCGGGACTAGCGGGAAGCTACGAGCAGTACTTC	CASSPGLAGSYEQYF
.	TRBV30	.	TRBJ1-2	TGTGCCTGGAGTGCAGGGGTTTATAACTATGGCTACACCTTC	CAWSAGVYNYGYTF
.	TRBV19	TRBD2	TRBJ2-6	TGTGCCAGTAGGCCGAGACTAGCGGGAGGTGGGGCCAACGTCCTGACTTTC	CASRPRLAGGGANVLTF
.	TRBV28	TRBD1	TRBJ2-3	TGTGCCAGCACTCCTTTCGGGAACCGGGACAGGGAATTTCCAGATACGCAGTATTTT	CASTPFGNRDREFPDTQYF
.	TRBV5-4	.	TRBJ2-3	TGTGCCAGCAGCTTGGCAAATGCGCGAAGCACAGATACGCAGTATTTT	CASSLANARSTDTQYF
.	TRBV3-1/TRBV3-2	.	TRBJ2-6	TGTGCCAGCAGCCAAGATAACGGCGGCCACTCTGGGGCCAACGTCCTGACTTTC	CASSQDNGGHSGANVLTF
once	TRBV3-1/TRBV3-2	TRBD2	TRBJ2-1	TGTGCCAGCATCCCCGGCCAGCCGGGACTAGAGGTATACAATGAGCAGTTCTTC	CASIPGQPGLEVYNEQFF
.	TRBV7-2	.	TRBJ1-1	TGTGCCAGCAGCCATGACAGCAACACTGAAGCTTTCTTT	CASSHDSNTEAFF
.	TRBV4-2	TRBD1	TRBJ1-5	TGTGCCAGCAGCCAACACCGGGACAGTAATCAGCCCCAGCATTTT	CASSQHRDSNQPQHF
.	TRBV5-4	TRBD2	TRBJ2-1	TGTGCCAGCAGCTTAATCCAATCGCTAGCGGACCTCTACAATGAGCAGTTCTTC	CASSLIQSLADLYNEQFF
.	TRBV6-5	TRBD2	TRBJ2-7	TGTGCCAGCAGTTACTCAGGGACTAGCGATTACGAGCAGTACTTC	CASSYSGTSDYEQYF
.	TRBV4-2	.	TRBJ1-1	TGTGCCAGCAGCCTGGCGGGGACTGAAGCTTTCTTT	CASSLAGTEAFF
.	TRBV5-1	.	TRBJ1-4	TGCGCCAGCAGCCTAACCGGGACAATGGCTAATGAAAAACTGTTTTTT	CASSLTGTMANEKLFF
.	TRBV11-2	.	TRBJ1-2	TGTGCCAGCAGCTCGCAGCGGTTACAGGGCTCTGGCTACACCTTC	CASSSQRLQGSGYTF
.	TRBV6-2/TRBV6-3	.	TRBJ1-5	TGTGCCAGCAGTAACTCGGGACTGTCCAGCAATCAGCCCCAGCATTTT	CASSNSGLSSNQPQHF
.	TRBV11-3	.	TRBJ1-4	TGTGCCAGCAGCTTAGGCGGTAGAACTAATGAAAAACTGTTTTTT	CASSLGGRTNEKLFF
.	TRBV19	.	TRBJ2-7	TGTGCCAGTAGTACCTCAGGATACGAGCAGTACTTC	CASSTSGYEQYF
.	TRBV18	TRBD1	TRBJ2-7	TGTGCCAGCTCACCACCGTTGGGACAGGATTACGAGCAGTACTTC	CASSPPLGQDYEQYF
.	TRBV27	.	TRBJ2-3	TGTGCCAGCAATTCATTAGGACGGGACACAGATACGCAGTATTTT	CASNSLGRDTDTQYF
.	TRBV5-4	TRBD2	TRBJ2-5	TGTGCCAGCAGCTTGGACCAGGGAGGGTTCGGGGAGACCCAGTACTTC	CASSLDQGGFGETQYF
.	TRBV18	TRBD1	TRBJ2-7	TGTGCCAGCTCAGTTGGGACAGGGGGCGAAGGTGGGCGCTACGAGCAGTACTTC	CASSVGTGGEGGRYEQYF